The source of this TCR beta chain is a study of blood T cell repertoires in COVID-19. Donors in Cohort 3 counted as recovered after two negative PCRs, clearance, or symptom resolution. The CDR3 contains 16 residues. Germline CDR1 reads MNHNY; CDR2 reads SVGAGI (reference sequence). The trim removed 6 bases at V and 2 bases at J, leaving 13 bases unmatched. Original processing methods: Amplification of reference gene primers was used by the study to estimate nucleated cell counts. Using immunoSEQ multiplex PCR, the repertoire was profiled, and TCRdb retains in-frame clones only, with some absent. V and J calls and clone size are copied from that table; D and trimming were computed from the DNA. The table lists a few hundred thousand clones, roughly 84% of them singletons.

Sequenced sample: PBMCs or T cells enriched from blood (not recorded which). The TCR sequence derives from a woman between 25 and 40 years old who had recovered from COVID-19. The chain has TRBV6-6 and TRBJ2-7; 7 bases map to TRBD1. CDR3 DNA sequence: TGTGCCAGCAGCCAAGACAAAACAGGGGACCCCTACGAGCAGTACTTC. This sequence encodes CASSQDKTGDPYEQYF.